This T cell receptor beta chain emerged from a study of human T cells and chemical hapten exposure. The wider study: Affected patients, primarily female, had alopecia areata, totalis or universalis.

Unique molecular identifiers were affixed to discrete cDNA molecules within the library. Original processing notes: Counting gave a median of roughly 97,000 TCRs per sample, with values ranging from 23,224 to 690,600. One entry per CDR3 protein, called by TCRdb with MiXCR from the RACE reads. Here the V and J calls rest on TCRdb's processing, not on the authors' analysis. The sample has a few hundred thousand distinct CDR3 sequences, about 6% seen once. Documented time point: patch test 2, 6 weeks after DPC sensitization. Regarding treatment: therapeutic diphenylcyclopropenone sensitization with weekly scalp DPC. The CDR3 totals 15 residues. Germline values: CDR1 MNHEY, CDR2 SVGEGT. The V and J ends lost 5 bases and 2 bases, in that order; junction bases with no gene match: 7.

This clonotype was obtained from a young woman with alopecia areata. Some clones in this sample may be carry-over from other donors' samples. The sequencing here drew on whole blood, taken in connection with sensitization to the hapten diphenylcyclopropenone (DPC). V usage is TRBV6-2 or TRBV6-3 and J usage is TRBJ2-7; 9 positions match TRBD1. CDR3: CASSTPGQGTYEQYF. CDR3 sequence (DNA): TGTGCCAGCAGTACTCCTGGACAGGGGACCTACGAGCAGTACTTC.